The rows below give T cell receptor beta chains drawn from one sample of a study of T cell changes during pregnancy in multiple sclerosis. Method: immunoSEQ multiplex PCR; TCRdb's copy keeps in-frame clones and lacks some. The profile shows approximately 69,000 clones, about 95% of them singletons. The sequencing used peripheral blood, collected in the third trimester of pregnancy. The receptors shown here come from a female donor with multiple sclerosis, enrolled in a pregnancy study. Both conserved end residues are part of each CDR3. Each record gives: clone size, D gene, J gene, V gene, CDR3 DNA, CDR3 protein. D genes are given only for firm matches. Clone size is stated in some rows and not others, as once, few, many or a class when expanded.

clone size: .
D gene: .
J gene: TRBJ1-6
V gene: TRBV19
CDR3 DNA: TGTGCCAGTAGTAAGGAACGGCCAGGAAGCTCCTATAATTCACCCCTCCACTTT
CDR3 protein: CASSKERPGSSYNSPLHF

clone size: .
D gene: TRBD1
J gene: TRBJ1-1
V gene: TRBV4-2
CDR3 DNA: TGTGCCAGCAGCCAGCGGGCGCAGGGGGCGTCCACTGAAGCTTTCTTT
CDR3 protein: CASSQRAQGASTEAFF

clone size: .
D gene: .
J gene: TRBJ1-1
V gene: TRBV7-3
CDR3 DNA: TGTGCCAGCAGCTTAGGGCCAGGGCGGACTGAAGCTTTCTTT
CDR3 protein: CASSLGPGRTEAFF

clone size: .
D gene: TRBD2
J gene: TRBJ2-1
V gene: TRBV6-1
CDR3 DNA: TGTGCCAGCAAAGTAGCGGGGCAGACCAATGAGCAGTTCTTC
CDR3 protein: CASKVAGQTNEQFF

clone size: .
D gene: TRBD1
J gene: TRBJ1-2
V gene: TRBV7-2
CDR3 DNA: TGTGCCAGCAGTCAGGGGGGTAAAGATGGCTACACCTTC
CDR3 protein: CASSQGGKDGYTF

clone size: .
D gene: TRBD1
J gene: TRBJ2-1
V gene: TRBV9
CDR3 DNA: TGTGCCAGCAGCTCGGGGGACAGGGATGAGCAGTTCTTC
CDR3 protein: CASSSGDRDEQFF

clone size: .
D gene: TRBD1
J gene: TRBJ2-7
V gene: TRBV6-1
CDR3 DNA: TGTGCCTGCACCCGGGACAGATCCTACGAGCAGTACTTC
CDR3 protein: CACTRDRSYEQYF

clone size: .
D gene: .
J gene: TRBJ1-5
V gene: TRBV7-2
CDR3 DNA: TGTGCCAGCAGCTTACAGGCGGGTTCCCCTCAGCCCCAGCATTTT
CDR3 protein: CASSLQAGSPQPQHF

clone size: .
D gene: .
J gene: TRBJ2-2
V gene: TRBV7-8
CDR3 DNA: TGTGCCAGCAGCTTCTTTTTAATAAGGGGCACCGGGGAGCTGTTTTTT
CDR3 protein: CASSFFLIRGTGELFF

clone size: .
D gene: TRBD1
J gene: TRBJ2-2
V gene: TRBV27
CDR3 DNA: TGTGCCAGCAGCAAAGACAGGGTACCCAACACCGGGGAGCTGTTTTTT
CDR3 protein: CASSKDRVPNTGELFF

clone size: .
D gene: TRBD2
J gene: TRBJ2-1
V gene: TRBV10-3
CDR3 DNA: TGTGCCATCAGTGACGGGGGAGGGTTATACAATGAGCAGTTCTTC
CDR3 protein: CAISDGGGLYNEQFF

clone size: .
D gene: .
J gene: TRBJ1-2
V gene: TRBV30
CDR3 DNA: TGTGCCTGGAGGGGCCCGCATTATGGCTACACCTTC
CDR3 protein: CAWRGPHYGYTF

clone size: .
D gene: TRBD2
J gene: TRBJ2-1
V gene: TRBV4-3
CDR3 DNA: TGCGCCAGCAGCCCCGGGGCGGGGGGGCCAAAGAGCAATGAGCAGTTCTTC
CDR3 protein: CASSPGAGGPKSNEQFF

clone size: .
D gene: .
J gene: TRBJ1-5
V gene: TRBV6-6
CDR3 DNA: TGTGCCAGCGGAATCCCCGGGGGAGATGAGCCCCAGCATTTT
CDR3 protein: CASGIPGGDEPQHF

clone size: once
D gene: .
J gene: TRBJ1-1
V gene: TRBV7-3
CDR3 DNA: TGTGCCAGCAGCTTATTGGCAGGGCAGACTGAAGCTTTCTTT
CDR3 protein: CASSLLAGQTEAFF

clone size: .
D gene: TRBD1
J gene: TRBJ2-5
V gene: TRBV5-1
CDR3 DNA: TGCGCCAGCAGCTTGGGACAGGGGCGAGAGGAGACCCAGTACTTC
CDR3 protein: CASSLGQGREETQYF

clone size: .
D gene: .
J gene: TRBJ1-1
V gene: TRBV30
CDR3 DNA: TGTGCCTGGAATGCCCGTTCCGGGACACCCTCGGCCACTGAAGCTTTCTTT
CDR3 protein: CAWNARSGTPSATEAFF

clone size: once
D gene: .
J gene: TRBJ1-1
V gene: TRBV2
CDR3 DNA: TGTGCCAGCAGTGAAGCGCTTCGTACATATACTGAAGCTTTCTTT
CDR3 protein: CASSEALRTYTEAFF

clone size: few
D gene: .
J gene: TRBJ1-1
V gene: TRBV6-1
CDR3 DNA: TGTGCCAGCAGTGGGGGGGGTCACACTGAAGCTTTCTTT
CDR3 protein: CASSGGGHTEAFF

clone size: .
D gene: .
J gene: TRBJ1-2
V gene: TRBV19
CDR3 DNA: TGTGCCAGTAGTATAGAATTGACAGGACTCCACTATGGCTACACCTTC
CDR3 protein: CASSIELTGLHYGYTF

clone size: .
D gene: TRBD2
J gene: TRBJ2-4
V gene: TRBV19
CDR3 DNA: TGTGCCAGTAGTAATCGTGAAGCGGGGGGGTTCATAGCCAAAAACATTCAGTACTTC
CDR3 protein: CASSNREAGGFIAKNIQYF

clone size: .
D gene: TRBD1
J gene: TRBJ2-2
V gene: TRBV14
CDR3 DNA: TGTGCCAGCAGCCCGACAGGGGTGCCCGCCGGGGAGCTGTTTTTT
CDR3 protein: CASSPTGVPAGELFF

clone size: .
D gene: .
J gene: TRBJ1-1
V gene: TRBV7-8
CDR3 DNA: TGTGCCAGCAGCTTAGCGGCTAACACTGAAGCTTTCTTT
CDR3 protein: CASSLAANTEAFF

clone size: .
D gene: .
J gene: TRBJ1-6
V gene: TRBV30
CDR3 DNA: TGTGCCTGGAGTAGGGGGAATTCACCCCTCCACTTT
CDR3 protein: CAWSRGNSPLHF

clone size: .
D gene: TRBD1
J gene: TRBJ2-3
V gene: TRBV4-2
CDR3 DNA: TGTGCCAGCAGCCAAGAGGGACAGCACACAGATACGCAGTATTTT
CDR3 protein: CASSQEGQHTDTQYF

clone size: .
D gene: TRBD1
J gene: TRBJ1-1
V gene: TRBV7-2
CDR3 DNA: TGTGCCAGCAGCTACCAGGGGGCGCTCGGGCCTGAAGCTTTCTTT
CDR3 protein: CASSYQGALGPEAFF

clone size: .
D gene: .
J gene: TRBJ1-5
V gene: TRBV11-2
CDR3 DNA: TGTGCCAGCAGCTTAGACTCGCCAGGGTCTCAGCCCCAGCATTTT
CDR3 protein: CASSLDSPGSQPQHF

clone size: .
D gene: .
J gene: TRBJ1-2
V gene: TRBV9
CDR3 DNA: TGTGCCAGCAGCCGCGACAGTCCTAACTATGGCTACACCTTC
CDR3 protein: CASSRDSPNYGYTF

clone size: .
D gene: .
J gene: TRBJ2-1
V gene: TRBV6-5
CDR3 DNA: TGTGCCAGCAGCCCCCTGGGGGGGGCGGGCAATGAGCAGTTCTTC
CDR3 protein: CASSPLGGAGNEQFF

clone size: few
D gene: .
J gene: TRBJ2-7
V gene: TRBV21-1
CDR3 DNA: TGTGCCAGCAGCCCCCGATCGCGGGGGGACTCCTACGAGCAGTACTTC
CDR3 protein: CASSPRSRGDSYEQYF

clone size: .
D gene: TRBD2
J gene: TRBJ2-1
V gene: TRBV2
CDR3 DNA: TGTGCCAGCAGTGAAGGAGCGGGGGCCTACAATGAGCAGTTCTTC
CDR3 protein: CASSEGAGAYNEQFF

clone size: few
D gene: TRBD1
J gene: TRBJ1-1
V gene: TRBV10-3
CDR3 DNA: TGTGCCACTGTAACAGGGGTAGGCACTGAAGCTTTCTTT
CDR3 protein: CATVTGVGTEAFF

clone size: .
D gene: TRBD1
J gene: TRBJ1-6
V gene: TRBV6-4
CDR3 DNA: TGTGCCAGCAGTTTGACAGGGGGTTCACCCCTCCACTTT
CDR3 protein: CASSLTGGSPLHF

clone size: .
D gene: .
J gene: TRBJ1-2
V gene: TRBV5-4
CDR3 DNA: TGTGCCAGCAGCTTACCTGGGGGCCCTAGTGGCTACACCTTC
CDR3 protein: CASSLPGGPSGYTF

clone size: .
D gene: .
J gene: TRBJ1-2
V gene: TRBV5-1
CDR3 DNA: TGCGCCAGCAGCTTGGGGGGGGTTAACTATGGCTACACCTTC
CDR3 protein: CASSLGGVNYGYTF

clone size: .
D gene: TRBD1
J gene: TRBJ1-1
V gene: TRBV7-2
CDR3 DNA: TGTGCCAGCAGCACCTACCCTCAGGGGGCGATGAACACTGAAGCTTTCTTT
CDR3 protein: CASSTYPQGAMNTEAFF

clone size: .
D gene: .
J gene: TRBJ2-3
V gene: TRBV18
CDR3 DNA: TGTGCCAGCTCCCCCGCAGTACCTAGCACAGATACGCAGTATTTT
CDR3 protein: CASSPAVPSTDTQYF

clone size: .
D gene: TRBD2
J gene: TRBJ2-3
V gene: TRBV6-5
CDR3 DNA: TGTGCCAGCAGTTACCTATCTAGCGGGGGGCCTAATACGCAGTATTTT
CDR3 protein: CASSYLSSGGPNTQYF

clone size: .
D gene: .
J gene: TRBJ1-6
V gene: TRBV7-2
CDR3 DNA: TGTGCCAGCAAGGACAATACTGGTAATTCACCCCTCCACTTT
CDR3 protein: CASKDNTGNSPLHF

clone size: .
D gene: TRBD1
J gene: TRBJ2-7
V gene: TRBV27
CDR3 DNA: TGTGCCAGCAGTTGGGGGACAGGGGGCCATGGGGAGCAGTACTTC
CDR3 protein: CASSWGTGGHGEQYF

clone size: .
D gene: .
J gene: TRBJ2-2
V gene: TRBV7-9
CDR3 DNA: TGTGCCAGCAACCCGGTCGGAGGGACCGGGGAGCTGTTTTTT
CDR3 protein: CASNPVGGTGELFF

clone size: .
D gene: .
J gene: TRBJ2-6
V gene: TRBV19
CDR3 DNA: TGTGCCAGTAGTGTACGGCGCGCGGGGGGGGCCAACGTCCTGACTTTC
CDR3 protein: CASSVRRAGGANVLTF

clone size: .
D gene: .
J gene: TRBJ1-5
V gene: TRBV7-2
CDR3 DNA: TGTGCCAGCAGCTCCGCACAGGCCCTCCATCAGCCCCAGCATTTT
CDR3 protein: CASSSAQALHQPQHF

clone size: .
D gene: .
J gene: TRBJ1-2
V gene: TRBV18
CDR3 DNA: TGTGCCAGCTCACCAGGAACAGAAACCTATGGCTACACCTTC
CDR3 protein: CASSPGTETYGYTF

clone size: .
D gene: .
J gene: TRBJ1-2
V gene: TRBV29-1
CDR3 DNA: TGCAGCGTCGCCGACGGGGACTATGGCTACACCTTC
CDR3 protein: CSVADGDYGYTF

clone size: .
D gene: TRBD2
J gene: TRBJ2-1
V gene: TRBV10-3
CDR3 DNA: TGTGCCATCAGCACTAGCGGGGGGGCCTACAATGAGCAGTTCTTC
CDR3 protein: CAISTSGGAYNEQFF

clone size: .
D gene: .
J gene: TRBJ1-2
V gene: TRBV5-5
CDR3 DNA: TGTGCCAGCAGCTTGGCCAGGGGCCCGACGTTGGGCTACACCTTC
CDR3 protein: CASSLARGPTLGYTF

clone size: .
D gene: .
J gene: TRBJ2-2
V gene: TRBV9
CDR3 DNA: TGTGCCAGCAGCGAGACACCCCAGTACGCGAACACCGGGGAGCTGTTTTTT
CDR3 protein: CASSETPQYANTGELFF

clone size: .
D gene: .
J gene: TRBJ2-2
V gene: TRBV13
CDR3 DNA: TGTGCCAGCAGCTTAGGTTACAGGGTAACCGGGGAGCTGTTTTTT
CDR3 protein: CASSLGYRVTGELFF

clone size: .
D gene: .
J gene: TRBJ1-5
V gene: TRBV11-1
CDR3 DNA: TGTGCCAGCAGCTTGGGGCCGGATCAGCCCCAGCATTTT
CDR3 protein: CASSLGPDQPQHF

clone size: .
D gene: .
J gene: TRBJ1-3
V gene: TRBV2
CDR3 DNA: TGTGCACTCGGGGGAAACACCATATATTTT
CDR3 protein: CALGGNTIYF

clone size: .
D gene: .
J gene: TRBJ2-7
V gene: TRBV7-9
CDR3 DNA: TGTGCCAGCAGTTCGACCGGGGTGCAGTACTTC
CDR3 protein: CASSSTGVQYF

clone size: .
D gene: .
J gene: TRBJ2-2
V gene: TRBV14
CDR3 DNA: TGTGCCAGCAGCCAAGTCGGGGTCGGGGAGCTGTTTTTT
CDR3 protein: CASSQVGVGELFF

clone size: .
D gene: .
J gene: TRBJ1-1
V gene: TRBV6-6
CDR3 DNA: TGTGCCAGCAGTTACGCAGGGCGGGAGGCTTTCTTT
CDR3 protein: CASSYAGREAFF

clone size: .
D gene: .
J gene: TRBJ1-3
V gene: TRBV4-2
CDR3 DNA: TGTGCCAGCAGCCAAGGGTTGACAGGAGAAAACACCATATATTTT
CDR3 protein: CASSQGLTGENTIYF

clone size: .
D gene: TRBD2
J gene: TRBJ2-1
V gene: TRBV6-5
CDR3 DNA: TGTGCCAGCAGTCCTCAGCGGGGGGCCCCGAGTCGGCAGTTCTTC
CDR3 protein: CASSPQRGAPSRQFF

clone size: .
D gene: .
J gene: TRBJ1-2
V gene: TRBV21-1
CDR3 DNA: TGTGCCAGCGCCCCGTACAATGGCTACACCTTC
CDR3 protein: CASAPYNGYTF

clone size: .
D gene: .
J gene: TRBJ1-2
V gene: TRBV5-8
CDR3 DNA: TGTGCCAGCAGCTTTTCCAGCTATGGCTACACCTTC
CDR3 protein: CASSFSSYGYTF

clone size: .
D gene: TRBD2
J gene: TRBJ2-7
V gene: TRBV10-3
CDR3 DNA: TGTGCCATCAGTGAGGCTAGCGGGGGGAAAACTCACGAGCAGTACTTC
CDR3 protein: CAISEASGGKTHEQYF

clone size: .
D gene: .
J gene: TRBJ2-7
V gene: TRBV11-2
CDR3 DNA: TGTGCCAGCAGCCTGTCGGGGGAGCAGTACTTC
CDR3 protein: CASSLSGEQYF